Listed below are T cell receptor beta chains from one sample, sequenced in a study of blood T cell repertoires in COVID-19. This table comes from immunoSEQ multiplex PCR, and its TCRdb copy is limited to in-frame clones, with some not included. This sample has around 330,000 clones, with approximately 81% found just once. Sequenced sample: PBMCs or T cells enriched from blood (not recorded which). Receptor source: a woman under 40 who had been exposed to COVID-19. Each CDR3 is given with its conserved first and last residue. A D gene is named only where the DNA matches it firmly. Rows may omit the clone size; those that give it use once, few, many or a size class.

J,V,size,D,CDR3,DNA
TRBJ2-4,TRBV19,.,.,CASRTGPSSGIQYF,TGTGCCAGTAGGACTGGGCCCTCAAGCGGCATTCAGTACTTC
TRBJ2-7,TRBV5-5,few,.,CASSLARSYEQYF,TGTGCCAGCAGCCTGGCTAGGTCCTACGAGCAGTACTTC
TRBJ2-2,TRBV4-3,.,TRBD2,CASSPGLVSPGELFF,TGCGCCAGCAGCCCGGGACTAGTGTCCCCCGGGGAGCTGTTTTTT
TRBJ1-2,TRBV6-5,.,TRBD1,CASSQGQGDYGYTF,TGTGCCAGCAGCCAGGGACAGGGGGACTATGGCTACACCTTC
TRBJ2-7,TRBV7-6,.,.,CASSSAFGGGNPSAEQYF,TGTGCCAGCAGCTCCGCATTCGGCGGCGGGAATCCCTCAGCCGAGCAGTACTTC
TRBJ2-7,TRBV5-6,.,TRBD2,CASSFGRGEQYF,TGTGCCAGCAGCTTTGGGAGGGGAGAGCAGTACTTC
TRBJ2-1,TRBV4-1,.,.,CASSQGSWRADNEQFF,TGCGCCAGCAGCCAAGGGTCGTGGAGGGCCGACAATGAGCAGTTCTTC
TRBJ1-5,TRBV19,.,.,CASSLKQGTIRSNQPQHF,TGTGCCAGTAGTCTAAAACAAGGGACAATAAGGAGCAATCAGCCCCAGCATTTT
TRBJ2-3,TRBV5-6,.,.,CASSPRWDTQYF,TGTGCCAGCAGTCCTAGATGGGATACGCAGTATTTT
TRBJ2-5,TRBV27,.,TRBD1,CASRRDSQETQYF,TGTGCCAGCCGCCGGGACAGCCAAGAGACCCAGTACTTC
TRBJ1-1,TRBV28,.,.,CASSSGGSTEAFF,TGTGCCAGCAGTTCTGGGGGCAGCACTGAAGCTTTCTTT
TRBJ1-2,TRBV19,.,TRBD1,CASSSVGQGAGYGYTF,TGTGCCAGTAGTTCTGTCGGACAGGGTGCAGGTTATGGCTACACCTTC
TRBJ2-7,TRBV25-1,.,TRBD2,CASRLAGGYEQYF,TGTGCCAGCCGACTAGCGGGAGGGTACGAGCAGTACTTC
TRBJ2-1,TRBV6-4,.,TRBD2,CASSDQPSGRLGEQFF,TGTGCCAGCAGTGACCAGCCTAGCGGGAGGTTGGGTGAGCAGTTCTTC
TRBJ2-3,TRBV7-2,.,TRBD2,CASSGMGTNTDTQYF,TGTGCCAGCAGCGGAATGGGGACTAACACAGATACGCAGTATTTT
TRBJ1-3,TRBV2,.,TRBD1,CASSEGDSEGNTIYF,TGTGCCAGCAGTGAAGGGGACAGTGAGGGAAACACCATATATTTT
TRBJ1-1,TRBV28,many,.,CASTLEEVGGEAFF,TGTGCCAGCACCCTGGAGGAGGTGGGGGGTGAAGCTTTCTTT
TRBJ2-1,TRBV20-1,.,.,CSATEGAGNEQFF,TGCAGTGCTACTGAGGGCGCAGGAAATGAGCAGTTCTTC
TRBJ1-4,TRBV15,.,.,CATSRDIPAVGTNEKLFF,TGTGCCACCAGCAGAGATATCCCGGCGGTCGGGACTAATGAAAAACTGTTTTTT
TRBJ2-5,TRBV20-1,.,TRBD2,CSASSSGRVETQYF,TGCAGTGCTAGTTCGAGCGGGAGGGTAGAGACCCAGTACTTC
TRBJ1-5,TRBV19,.,TRBD1,CASSRTGGDNQPQHF,TGTGCCAGTAGCCGCACAGGGGGCGACAACCAGCCCCAGCATTTT
TRBJ1-1,TRBV19,.,TRBD1,CASSTFARGQTEAFF,TGTGCCAGTAGCACCTTCGCCAGGGGGCAGACTGAAGCTTTCTTT
TRBJ2-1,TRBV5-5,.,.,CASSYPGRASSYNEQFF,TGTGCCAGCAGCTACCCTGGGCGGGCGAGCTCCTACAATGAGCAGTTCTTC
TRBJ2-7,TRBV9,.,.,CASSGPQGNEQYF,TGTGCCAGCAGCGGACCTCAGGGGAACGAGCAGTACTTC
TRBJ2-3,TRBV7-9,once,.,CASSFAGDTQYF,TGTGCCAGCAGCTTCGCCGGAGATACGCAGTATTTT
TRBJ2-1,TRBV6-1,.,TRBD1,CASSERSVDRVYNEQFF,TGTGCCAGCAGTGAAAGGTCGGTGGACAGGGTTTACAATGAGCAGTTCTTC
TRBJ1-1,TRBV19,.,.,CASSIHGVMNTEAFF,TGTGCCAGTAGTATTCATGGAGTCATGAACACTGAAGCTTTCTTT
TRBJ2-7,TRBV28,once,.,CASSSVSDYEQYF,TGTGCCAGCAGTTCAGTGTCAGATTACGAGCAGTACTTC
TRBJ2-5,TRBV7-2,once,.,CASSRQGNRETQYF,TGTGCCAGCAGTCGCCAGGGGAACCGAGAGACCCAGTACTTC
TRBJ2-2,TRBV2,.,TRBD1,CASKVTGAPGTGELFF,TGTGCCAGCAAGGTTACAGGGGCACCGGGCACCGGGGAGCTGTTTTTT
TRBJ1-6,TRBV9,.,.,CASSGRGYNSPLHF,TGTGCCAGCAGTGGTAGGGGGTATAATTCACCCCTCCACTTT
TRBJ1-2,TRBV18,.,.,CASSPPLAEGLDGYTF,TGTGCCAGCTCACCACCCCTAGCGGAGGGTCTGGATGGCTACACCTTC
TRBJ2-7,TRBV3-1/TRBV3-2,.,TRBD2,CASQAAGGYEQYF,TGTGCCAGCCAGGCAGCGGGAGGTTACGAGCAGTACTTC
TRBJ1-2,TRBV7-9,once,.,CASTLNNYGYTF,TGTGCCAGCACCCTTAATAACTATGGCTACACCTTC
TRBJ1-1,TRBV7-9,few,TRBD1,CASSRDRAAFF,TGTGCCAGCAGTAGGGACAGGGCAGCTTTCTTT
TRBJ2-5,TRBV11-2,.,.,CASSRGREETQYF,TGTGCCAGCAGCCGCGGCAGAGAAGAGACCCAGTACTTC
TRBJ2-2,TRBV28,.,TRBD1,CASKSGGSGELFF,TGTGCCAGCAAGTCAGGGGGCTCCGGGGAGCTGTTTTTT
TRBJ1-2,TRBV27,.,TRBD1,CASSLAGTAINYGYTF,TGTGCCAGCAGTTTGGCCGGGACAGCAATTAACTATGGCTACACCTTC
TRBJ2-7,TRBV7-2,.,TRBD1,CASSYKTGGYEQYF,TGTGCCAGCAGCTACAAGACAGGGGGGTACGAGCAGTACTTC
TRBJ2-5,TRBV7-2,.,TRBD2,CASSFGGGPSETQYF,TGTGCCAGCAGCTTCGGGGGGGGGCCATCAGAGACCCAGTACTTC
TRBJ2-5,TRBV9,.,TRBD1,CASSYTGGGETQYF,TGTGCCAGCAGCTATACAGGGGGAGGAGAGACCCAGTACTTC
TRBJ1-6,TRBV10-3,.,TRBD1,CAISPYDRDNSPLHF,TGTGCCATCAGCCCCTATGACAGGGATAATTCACCCCTCCACTTT